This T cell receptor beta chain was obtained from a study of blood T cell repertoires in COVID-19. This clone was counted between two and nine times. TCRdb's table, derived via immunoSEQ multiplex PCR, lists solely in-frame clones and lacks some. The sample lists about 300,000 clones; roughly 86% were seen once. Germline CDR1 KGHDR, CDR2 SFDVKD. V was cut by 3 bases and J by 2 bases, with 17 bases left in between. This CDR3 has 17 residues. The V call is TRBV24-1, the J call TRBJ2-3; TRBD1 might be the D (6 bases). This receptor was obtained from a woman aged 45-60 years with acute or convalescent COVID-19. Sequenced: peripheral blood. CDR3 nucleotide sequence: TGTGCCACCAGTGATCCCCCCGGGACACCAAACACAGATACGCAGTATTTT. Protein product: CATSDPPGTPNTDTQYF.